Shown below are 9 T cell receptor beta chains from a single sample sequenced in a study of blood T cell repertoires in COVID-19. Sequencing used immunoSEQ multiplex PCR; TCRdb keeps in-frame clones, though not all of them. The sample yields some 230,000 clones, approximately 84% seen once. Specimen: PBMCs or T cells enriched from blood (not recorded which). The source is a man aged 35-49 years who had recovered from COVID-19.

The rearrangement uses TRBV2 and TRBJ1-2; TRBD1 matches at 11 bases. Trimming took 6 bases from V and 11 from J; bases not matched to a gene: 2. The CDR3 runs to 11 residues. Germline lookup yields CDR1 SNHLY and CDR2 FYNNEI. The CDR3 sequence is CASRGTGGYTF. The CDR3 bases are TGTGCCAGCAGGGGGACAGGGGGGTACACCTTC.

This chain links TRBV5-1 with TRBJ1-6, with D perhaps TRBD1 (5 bases). Trimming stripped 3 bases from V and 15 bases from J, with 19 bases between. Germline V lookup: CDR1 SGHRS, CDR2 YFSETQ. The CDR3 spans 14 residues. The CDR3 here is CASSYGDSGLVLHF. The CDR3 nucleotides are TGCGCCAGCAGCTACGGGGACTCTGGTTTAGTCCTCCACTTT.

J is TRBJ1-2 and V is TRBV29-1; D unresolved. Between the trimmed V and J ends, which lost 5 bases and 2 bases, there was a span of 3 bases. This CDR3 contains 10 residues. Germline values: CDR1 SQVTM, CDR2 ANQGSEA. For the CDR3, the DNA is TGCAGCGTTCTAAACTATGGCTACACCTTC. It encodes CSVLNYGYTF.

This rearrangement joins TRBV7-2 to TRBJ1-5; D unresolved. V shed 1 base and J shed 6 bases, with 7 bases lying between them. The CDR3 sequence is 13 residues long. Germline lookup yields CDR1 SGHTA and CDR2 FQGNSA. The CDR3 is CASSLVVGQPQHF. CDR3 coding DNA: TGTGCCAGCAGCTTAGTCGTCGGTCAGCCCCAGCATTTT.

The rearrangement links TRBV29-1 to TRBJ2-3, with D perhaps matching TRBD2 (5 bases). V gave up 6 bases and J gave up 0 bases, with 10 bases separating them. The CDR3 has 13 residues. CDR1 SQVTM and CDR2 ANQGSEA come from the germline V gene. The CDR3 sequence is CSVGVPSTDTQYF. The CDR3 DNA reads as TGCAGCGTCGGGGTCCCTAGCACAGATACGCAGTATTTT.

This clone was found once. The V call is TRBV7-6, the J call TRBJ2-7; maybe TRBD1 (5 bases). The CDR3 is 15 residues long. Germline CDR1 reads SGHVS; CDR2 reads FNYEAQ. Trimming removed 1 base from V and 2 bases from J, with 12 bases in between. The CDR3 region is CASSLESGQTYEQYF. In DNA form, the CDR3 reads TGTGCCAGCAGCTTAGAATCCGGACAAACCTACGAGCAGTACTTC.

This clone was picked up one time. The chain couples TRBV7-2 to TRBJ2-2; tentative D call: TRBD1 (6 bases). Germline V gene sequence: CDR1 SGHTA, CDR2 FQGNSA. The V end lost 1 base, the J end lost 5 bases, and 8 bases lay between the germline ends. The CDR3 runs to 14 residues. CDR3 DNA: TGTGCCAGCAGCTTAGACAGGGTTACCGGGGAGCTGTTTTTT. Translating it yields CASSLDRVTGELFF.

This sequence joins TRBV5-1 and TRBJ1-1; 7 bases map to TRBD1. CDR3 length: 14 residues. CDR1 is SGHRS and CDR2 is YFSETQ in the germline V gene. The trim removed 2 bases at V and 6 bases at J, leaving 7 bases unmatched. CDR3 sequence: CASSFRGSAAEAFF. CDR3 in DNA: TGCGCCAGCAGCTTCAGGGGGTCGGCGGCTGAAGCTTTCTTT.

This rearrangement joins TRBV3-1 (or the pseudogene TRBV3-2) to TRBJ1-1; D is possibly TRBD1 (5 bases). Germline CDR1 is LGHDT and CDR2 is YNNKEL (reference sequence). The CDR3 is 13 amino acids. The V gene lost 4 bases and the J gene lost 5 bases, with 11 bases spanning the gap. In nucleotides, the CDR3 is TGTGCCAGCAGCCCCCCAGGGCTTACTGAAGCTTTCTTT. This codes for CASSPPGLTEAFF.